This TCR beta chain was retrieved from a study of T cell repertoires in cytomegalovirus infection. Study-wide background: Through public TCR beta signatures, both CMV infection and matching HLA type were indicated. Study-level results: Cumulative frequency (of public TCR beta family members) identified carriers of CMV plus the relevant HLA.

Concerning this clonotype itself: The target antigen is unknown.

Using its own MiXCR run on the reads, TCRdb lists one record per CDR3 protein. The sample has 630,000 or so distinct CDR3 sequences, 20% to 25% seen once. Between the trimmed V and J ends, which lost 10 bases and 0 bases, there was a span of 18 bases. The CDR3 sequence is 15 residues long. Germline V gene sequence: CDR1 SNHLY, CDR2 FYNNEI. The chain uses TRBV2 and TRBJ1-1, with TRBD1 as a possible D gene (5 bases). This TCR came from a human donor in good health (CMV status not recorded). Some clones in this sample may be carry-over from other donors' samples. The sample consisted of CD8+ T cells from PBMCs. CDR3 loop: CATSTGTDMNTEAFF. The CDR3 nucleotides are TGTGCCACCTCCACCGGGACGGACATGAACACTGAAGCTTTCTTT.